The 19 T cell receptor beta chains below all came from one sample that was sequenced in a study of T-cell memory formation after mild COVID-19. Each CDR3 protein is one row after TCRdb ran MiXCR on the 5' RACE reads. The sample holds roughly 280,000 distinct CDR3 sequences; roughly 15% are singletons and the top ten take roughly 23%. What was sequenced was PBMCs or a T cell subset sorted from them (not recorded which). These receptor sequences come from a man aged 18 to 30 who had mild COVID-19 (a few samples of this study predate the infection). Cell type and time point are not known.

This clonotype was picked up a small number of times. The chain couples TRBV7-6 to TRBJ2-7; TRBD1 agrees at 9 bases. The CDR3 covers 15 residues. Looked up from germline, CDR1 is SGHVS and CDR2 is FNYEAQ. V lost 5 bases, J lost 1 base, and 6 bases stayed unmatched. The CDR3 DNA reads as TGTGCCAGCAGCATCGGGACAGGGCGATCCTACGAGCAGTACTTC. This codes for CASSIGTGRSYEQYF. Looking up the rest from reference TRBV7-6 and TRBJ2-7 gives the full variable domain: GAGVSQSPRYKVTKRGQDVALRCDPISGHVSLYWYRQALGQGPEFLTYFNYEAQQDKSGLPNDRFSAERPEGSISTLTIQRTEQRDSAMYRCASSIGTGRSYEQYFGPGTRLTVT.

The rearrangement uses TRBV5-1 and TRBJ1-1, with D possibly being TRBD1 (5 bases). Trimming took 5 bases from V and 11 from J, leaving 16 bases between them. The CDR3 totals 12 residues. The germline V gene has CDR1 SGHRS and CDR2 YFSETQ. CDR3 coding DNA: TGCGCCAGCAGACGAGGGGAGGGTGTGGCTTTCTTT. Amino acid sequence: CASRRGEGVAFF.

The chain has TRBV5-5 and TRBJ2-2; D may correspond to TRBD1 or TRBD2 (5 bases each). Trimming pared 4 bases from V and 6 bases from J, leaving 13 bases between. The CDR3 sequence is 14 residues long. CDR1 is SGHKS, CDR2 YYEKEE, per germline (reference sequence). This CDR3 reads CASSPYGDPGELFF. CDR3 DNA sequence: TGTGCCAGCAGCCCCTATGGGGACCCCGGGGAGCTGTTTTTT. Full variable domain (remainder filled in from reference TRBV5-5 and TRBJ2-2): DAGVTQSPTHLIKTRGQQVTLRCSPISGHKSVSWYQQVLGQGPQFIFQYYEKEERGRGNFPDRFSARQFPNYSSELNVNALLLGDSALYLCASSPYGDPGELFFGEGSRLTVL.

This clonotype has only a few counts. The chain carries TRBV14 and TRBJ1-2; D is ambiguous. This CDR3 contains 15 residues. Germline values: CDR1 SGHDN, CDR2 FVKESK. V lost 4 bases and J 8 bases, leaving 20 bases between the germline ends. The CDR3 protein is CASSLLFGSKEGYTF. CDR3 in DNA: TGTGCCAGCAGCCTTTTATTCGGGTCCAAGGAGGGCTACACCTTC.

The chain uses TRBV7-2 and TRBJ2-1; TRBD1 matches 8 bases. The CDR3 extends over 13 amino acids. V shed 1 base and J 8 bases; nucleotides not matched to a gene: 1. Per germline, CDR1 SGHTA and CDR2 FQGNSA. The CDR3 reads CASSLEQGDEQFF. For the CDR3, the DNA is TGTGCCAGCAGCTTAGAACAGGGGGATGAGCAGTTCTTC.

The rearrangement uses TRBV6-2 or TRBV6-3 and TRBJ2-7; tentatively, D is TRBD1 or TRBD2 (5 bases each). V lost 10 bases, J lost 2 bases, and 12 bases lay in between. The germline gives CDR1 MNHEY, CDR2 SVGEGT. The CDR3 has 12 residues. Here the CDR3 reads CAIGTFTYEQYF. The CDR3 nucleotides are TGTGCCATCGGGACGTTTACCTACGAGCAGTACTTC.

This clonotype was seen only a few times. The chain employs TRBV24-1 and TRBJ2-1; 11 positions match TRBD1. CDR1 and CDR2 from the germline V gene are KGHDR and SFDVKD. Trimming took 4 bases from V and 4 from J; bases not matched to a gene: 11. The CDR3 length is 18 residues. CDR3 residues: CATSDPSRGQGVYNEQFF. The DNA for the CDR3 is TGTGCCACCAGTGACCCCTCGAGGGGACAGGGGGTTTACAATGAGCAGTTCTTC.

This clonotype was picked up a small number of times. J is TRBJ1-1 and V is TRBV5-1; D is unresolved. V was shortened by 1 base and J by 1 base, with 8 bases between the two germline ends. This CDR3 has 14 residues. Germline assignment: CDR1 SGHRS and CDR2 YFSETQ. CDR3 region: CASSLFDPNTEAFF. For the CDR3, the DNA is TGCGCCAGCAGCTTGTTCGACCCGAACACTGAAGCTTTCTTT.

This clonotype was counted only a few times. V gene TRBV20-1 combines with J gene TRBJ1-5, with D uncertain. Germline assignment: CDR1 DFQATT and CDR2 SNEGSKA (reference sequence). Trimming took off 2 bases at V and 7 bases at J, with 9 bases between the two ends. The CDR3 has 12 residues. DNA for the CDR3: TGCAGTGCTAGAACGGGGTTCCAGCCCCAGCATTTT. Encoded protein: CSARTGFQPQHF.

This chain connects TRBV20-1 to TRBJ1-1; D is uncertain. The CDR3 has 12 amino acids. Germline-derived CDR1 and CDR2 are DFQATT and SNEGSKA (reference sequence). Trimming pared 1 base from V and 4 bases from J, leaving 7 bases between. This CDR3 reads CSARVSLTEAFF. The CDR3 bases are TGCAGTGCTAGAGTATCGCTCACTGAAGCTTTCTTT.

DNA of the CDR3: TGTGCCAGCAGTCAGGGGACAGAACTCCACTTT. Encoded protein: CASSQGTELHF. The chain couples TRBV6-2 or TRBV6-3 to TRBJ1-6; 7 bases map to TRBD1. Germline V gene sequence: CDR1 MNHEY, CDR2 SVGEGT. The CDR3 length is 11 residues. V lost 5 bases to trimming and J lost 16 bases; unmatched junction nucleotides: 5.

CDR3 nucleotide sequence: TGTGCCAGCAGCGGTGCGACACCGACCTCGGGATACGAGCAGTACGTC. The encoded protein is CASSGATPTSGYEQYV. This chain uses TRBV6-2 or TRBV6-3 with TRBJ2-7; D is possibly TRBD2 (5 bases). Trimming stripped 6 bases from V and 4 bases from J, with 22 bases between. The CDR3 contains 16 residues. The germline gives CDR1 MNHEY, CDR2 SVGEGT.

This clonotype has just a few counts. V and J are TRBV12-3 or TRBV12-4 and TRBJ2-3, with 7 bases lining up with TRBD2. The length of the CDR3 is 14 residues. J was trimmed by 4 bases and V by 1 base; bases with no gene match: 2. The CDR3 loop is CASSLGGRADTQYF. The CDR3 nucleotides read TGTGCCAGCAGTTTAGGGGGGAGGGCAGATACGCAGTATTTT.

The chain couples TRBV28 to TRBJ2-6; D is ambiguous. Looked up from germline, CDR1 is MDHEN and CDR2 is SYDVKM. The V and J ends lost 9 bases and 1 base respectively, with 13 bases between them. CDR3 length: 15 residues. CDR3 sequence: CASGRVRSGANVLTF. In DNA form, the CDR3 reads TGTGCCAGTGGCCGGGTACGTTCTGGGGCCAACGTCCTGACTTTC.

This clonotype showed up many times. V gene TRBV18 combines with J gene TRBJ2-4; 10 nucleotides align to TRBD1. Losses at the gene ends were 6 bases for V and 6 bases for J; bases not matched to a gene: 5. CDR1 and CDR2 from the germline V gene are KGHSH and LQKENI. This CDR3 is 14 amino acids long. CDR3 sequence: CASSPDRGRNIQYF. Here the CDR3 DNA reads TGTGCCAGCTCGCCGGACAGGGGGAGAAACATTCAGTACTTC.

The chain couples TRBV7-3 to TRBJ2-2, with 12 bases identical to TRBD2. The CDR3 runs 16 residues. In germline, CDR1 is SGHTA, CDR2 FQGTGA. J lost 6 bases, V lost 5 bases, and 7 bases had no gene match. In DNA form, the CDR3 reads TGTGCCAGCAGCGAGACTAGCGGGGGAAGTGCCGGGGAGCTGTTTTTT. Protein: CASSETSGGSAGELFF.

This clonotype was detected many times. J is TRBJ2-1 and V is TRBV11-1; D unresolved. CDR1 is SGHAT, CDR2 FQDESV, per germline (reference sequence). The CDR3 has 12 residues. V lost 5 bases, J lost 5 bases, and 7 bases lay in between. This CDR3 reads CASSRGDNEQFF. Written as DNA, the CDR3 is TGTGCCAGCAGCCGAGGAGACAATGAGCAGTTCTTC.

This clonotype showed up just a few times. The chain combines TRBV4-3 with TRBJ2-7; TRBD2 aligns across 9 bases. From germline, CDR1 is LGHNA and CDR2 YSLEER. The CDR3 is 16 residues long. Unmatched junction bases numbered 8, after V lost 1 base and J lost 4 bases. CDR3: CASSQGLAGSQYEQYF. The DNA of the CDR3 is TGCGCCAGCAGCCAAGGTCTAGCGGGGAGCCAATACGAGCAGTACTTC.

The V gene is TRBV28, the J gene TRBJ2-1, with 15 bases fitting TRBD2. The CDR3 consists of 15 residues. Germline V CDR1 and CDR2: MDHEN, SYDVKM. The trim removed 11 bases at V and 1 base at J, leaving 3 bases unmatched. Written as DNA, the CDR3 is TGTGCCGGACTAGCGGGGGGGAGATCCTACAATGAGCAGTTCTTC. It codes for CAGLAGGRSYNEQFF.